This T cell receptor beta chain emerged from a study of CD8 T cells in ankylosing spondylitis. V was clipped by 5 bases and J by 4 bases; unmatched bases: 12. Germline CDR1 SGHAT, CDR2 FQNNGV. The CDR3 consists of 19 residues. TCRdb used MiXCR to reprocess the 5' RACE reads, holding one entry per CDR3 protein. Seen here are under 950,000 distinct CDR3 sequences, around 20% observed once, and the top ten hold about 20%. Study findings and constraints: Ankylosing spondylitis blood appeared to be characterized by a TCR beta motif of eight highly homologous variants.

This clonotype occurred a few times. No antigen is known for it. Sequenced input: blood, either unsorted or a sorted T cell fraction (not recorded which). This chain links TRBV11-2 with TRBJ2-1; 15 bases fit TRBD2. The source is a male donor with ankylosing spondylitis. CDR3 in DNA: TGTGCCAGCAGCCTTGGGACTAGCGGGAGGATTACCCTTTACAATGAGCAGTTCTTC. It is translated as CASSLGTSGRITLYNEQFF.